What follows are 2 T cell receptor beta chains derived from one specimen sequenced in a study of blood T cell repertoires in COVID-19. Here immunoSEQ multiplex PCR was the method, and the copy in TCRdb shows in-frame clones only, minus some. The repertoire includes about 210,000 clones, 92% of them detected once, and approximately 1.2% sits in the top ten. The sequenced sample consisted of peripheral blood. These receptors all stem from a man aged 30 to 39 with acute or convalescent COVID-19.

The chain's CDR3 is CASSPTGPGTEAFF. CDR3 DNA sequence: TGTGCCAGCAGCCCGACAGGGCCCGGAACTGAAGCTTTCTTT. The V gene is TRBV28, the J gene TRBJ1-1; 7 bases match TRBD1. CDR3 length equals 14 residues. Unmatched junction bases numbered 9, after V lost 6 bases and J lost 5 bases. Per the germline V gene, CDR1 is MDHEN and CDR2 is SYDVKM.

The rearrangement links TRBV5-1 to TRBJ2-7; 10 bases are a match to TRBD1. The germline CDR1 and CDR2 sequences are SGHRS and YFSETQ. This CDR3 comprises 17 residues. V lost 2 bases, J lost 4 bases, and 12 bases stayed unmatched. The DNA for the CDR3 is TGCGCCAGCAGCTTAGGGACAGGGGATCATCGTGCGTACGAGCAGTACTTC. This encodes CASSLGTGDHRAYEQYF.